This paragraph covers one T cell receptor (beta chain) sequence. This specimen comes from a study of blood T cell repertoires in COVID-19. Study details: Acute and convalescent COVID-19 samples came from the United States, Italy and Spain. Sources were T cells, B-cell-depleted T cells, or PBMCs; the material itself was cDNA or gDNA.

V lost 5 bases, J lost 2 bases, and 8 bases stayed unmatched. CDR1 is SQVTM, CDR2 ANQGSEA, per germline. This CDR3 has 14 amino acids. Original analysis: Reference gene primer amplification in the assay estimated nucleated cell counts. Some clones are missing from TCRdb's copy, which holds only in-frame ones; the method was immunoSEQ multiplex PCR. From that table come the V and J calls and clone size; the DNA was used to work out D and trimming. Here the sample spans under 200,000 clones, 75% to 85% being singletons. Enrolment of Seattle patients took place during active infection, and they were followed longitudinally.

The material sequenced was peripheral blood. The genes are TRBV29-1 and TRBJ2-5, with 7 bases lining up with TRBD1. This TCR came from a woman aged 55 to 70 with COVID-19, enrolled during active disease. This CDR3 reads CSVRTGRSQETQYF. In DNA form, the CDR3 reads TGCAGCGTTCGGACAGGCCGTAGTCAAGAGACCCAGTACTTC.